The T cell receptor (beta chain) under discussion was sequenced for a study of CD8 T cells in ankylosing spondylitis. Study conclusions and caveats: A motif in TCR beta, a set of eight highly homologous variants, appeared characteristic of ankylosing spondylitis blood. Earlier studies detected some motif variants in reactive arthritis synovial fluid and blood.

Germline V gene data show CDR1 as DFQATT and CDR2 as SNEGSKA (reference sequence). J was trimmed by 5 bases and V by 2 bases; bases with no gene match: 11. The CDR3 is 16 residues long. This clonotype was picked up a small number of times. Its antigen remains unidentified. TCRdb used MiXCR to reprocess the 5' RACE reads, holding one entry per CDR3 protein. The data show 210,000 or so distinct CDR3 sequences, approximately 7.6% seen once. The sample taken for sequencing was blood, either unsorted or a sorted T cell fraction (not recorded which). The chain carries TRBV20-1 and TRBJ2-1; 8 positions match TRBD2. This TCR derives from a female donor with ankylosing spondylitis or in good health (not recorded which). CDR3 sequence (DNA): TGCAGTGCTAGAAACGATCCGGGACTAGTGAACAATGAGCAGTTCTTC. This translates into CSARNDPGLVNNEQFF.